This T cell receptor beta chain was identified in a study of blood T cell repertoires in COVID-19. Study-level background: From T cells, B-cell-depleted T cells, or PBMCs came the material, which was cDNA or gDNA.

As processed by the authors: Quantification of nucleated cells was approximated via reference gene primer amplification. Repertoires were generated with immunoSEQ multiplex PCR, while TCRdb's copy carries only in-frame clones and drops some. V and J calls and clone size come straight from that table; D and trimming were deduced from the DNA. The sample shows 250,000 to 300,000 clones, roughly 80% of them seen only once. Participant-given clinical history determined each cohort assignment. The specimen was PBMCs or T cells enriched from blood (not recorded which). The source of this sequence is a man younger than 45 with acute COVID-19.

CDR3 protein: CASSLGQRSGYTF. The CDR3 nucleotides read TGTGCCAGCAGCTTGGGACAGAGGAGTGGCTACACCTTC. This rearrangement joins TRBV5-6 to TRBJ1-2; tentatively, D is TRBD1 (5 bases). Germline assignment: CDR1 SGHDT and CDR2 YYEEEE. Trimming took 0 bases from V and 7 from J, leaving 10 bases between them. The CDR3 consists of 13 residues.